This TCR beta chain was obtained from a study of persistence of HIV-infected CD4 T cells. The overall study: A median of 8 years of suppressive ART preceded sampling.

Sequencing used immunoSEQ version 4 in survey mode. The assay was immunoSEQ multiplex PCR, and TCRdb's table has in-frame clones only and misses some. This table holds 35,000 to 45,000 clones, more than 70% found once. The stimulus was an HIV-1 Gag 15-mer peptide pool, 1 ug/peptide/mL. Memory cells lacking CD40L and CD69 with high CD45RO were sorted. The V gene lost 7 bases and the J gene lost 4 bases, with 23 bases spanning the gap. The germline V gene has CDR1 SGHRS and CDR2 YFSETQ. The CDR3 is made up of 16 amino acids. About this clone itself: Its antigen is unidentified.

The TCR comes from an adult with HIV. The donor label of this sample is uncertain. The rearrangement joins TRBV5-1 to TRBJ1-2; D perhaps matches TRBD1 (6 bases). Sequenced here: cultured CD4+ T cells from PBMCs, sampled from a patient who received antiretroviral therapy. The CDR3 coding sequence is TGCGCCAGCTCACGAGGGGGTAACCGGGACGCCTATGGCTACACCTTC. Encoded protein: CASSRGGNRDAYGYTF.